Following are 13 T cell receptor beta chains from one sample sequenced in a study of blood T cell repertoires in COVID-19. The repertoire was sequenced with immunoSEQ multiplex PCR; TCRdb's copy has only in-frame clones and lacks some. The profile covers 150,000 or so clones, with more than 70% appearing a single time and 5.5% to 7% taken by the ten largest. Sequenced sample: peripheral blood. The receptor source for this set is a man aged 50 to 59 with active or convalescent COVID-19.

This chain joins TRBV19 and TRBJ1-2; TRBD1 is a possible D gene (5 bases). The V gene lost 7 bases and the J gene lost 8 bases, with 14 bases spanning the gap. The CDR3 length is 12 residues. CDR1 is LNHDA, CDR2 SQIVND, per germline (reference sequence). CDR3 in DNA: TGTGCCAGTACCTTGGCACGGGGGGGCTACACCTTC. This codes for CASTLARGGYTF.

V usage is TRBV7-9 and J usage is TRBJ1-4; D call uncertain. CDR1 and CDR2 (germline): SEHNR, FQNEAQ (reference sequence). V was trimmed by 6 bases and J by 7 bases, leaving 12 bases between them. This CDR3 has 13 residues. CDR3 nucleotide sequence: TGTGCCAGCAGACGGTCTGGGCTTGAAAAACTGTTTTTT. Protein sequence: CASRRSGLEKLFF.

The gene calls are TRBV11-2 and TRBJ1-2; D remains unclear. The CDR3 has 13 amino acids. Germline V gene data show CDR1 as SGHAT and CDR2 as FQNNGV. The V end was cut by 5 bases, the J end by 5 bases, with 12 bases between. The DNA for the CDR3 is TGTGCCAGCAGCCTTTTGGGCATATATGGCTACACCTTC. It translates to CASSLLGIYGYTF.

The CDR3 nucleotides read TGTGCCACTGGGGGGACAGGGATCCCTGATTCACCCCTCCACTTT. Amino acid sequence: CATGGTGIPDSPLHF. This chain connects TRBV15 to TRBJ1-6, with TRBD1 matching over 9 bases. This CDR3 spans 15 amino acids. Trimming took 9 bases from V and 8 from J; bases not matched to a gene: 11. Germline V CDR1 and CDR2: LNHNV, YYDKDF (reference sequence).

The rearrangement uses TRBV27 and TRBJ1-1, with 8 bases matching TRBD1. The CDR3 totals 15 residues. In germline, CDR1 is MNHEY, CDR2 SMNVEV (reference sequence). The ends lost 3 bases at V and 1 base at J; junction bases unmatched: 4. The CDR3 sequence: CASSFSGGGNTEAFF. The DNA of the CDR3 is TGTGCCAGCAGTTTCTCAGGGGGCGGGAACACTGAAGCTTTCTTT.

The chain is built from TRBV13 and TRBJ1-3; D not certain. The CDR3 consists of 16 residues. CDR1 PRHDT and CDR2 FYEKMQ come from the germline V gene (reference sequence). The V end lost 5 bases, the J end lost 3 bases, and 17 bases lay between the germline ends. CDR3 residues: CASSLQGRRRGNTIYF. In nucleotides, the CDR3 is TGTGCCAGCAGCCTACAAGGACGGAGGCGTGGAAACACCATATATTTT.

The V gene is TRBV19, the J gene TRBJ2-5, with 7 positions matching TRBD2. V was pared by 11 bases and J by 0 bases, with 6 bases of the junction left unmatched. The CDR3 spans 13 residues. CDR1 and CDR2 (germline): LNHDA, SQIVND (reference sequence). The DNA for the CDR3 is TGTGCCTCCCTCGGGGGGTACCAAGAGACCCAGTACTTC. This sequence encodes CASLGGYQETQYF. The variable domain in full, with the rest retrieved from reference TRBV19 and TRBJ2-5, is DGGITQSPKYLFRKEGQNVTLSCEQNLNHDAMYWYRQDPGQGLRLIYYSQIVNDFQKGDIAEGYSVSREKKESFPLTVTSAQKNPTAFYLCASLGGYQETQYFGPGTRLLVL.

The chain has TRBV19 and TRBJ1-6, with D perhaps matching TRBD1 (5 bases). CDR1 LNHDA and CDR2 SQIVND come from the germline V gene (reference sequence). This CDR3 spans 12 amino acids. V was pared by 4 bases and J by 7 bases, with 5 bases between. CDR3 bases: TGTGCCAGTAGTAGGACAAATTCACCCCTCCACTTT. It yields the protein CASSRTNSPLHF.

This sequence joins TRBV12-5 and TRBJ1-2, with 8 bases identical to TRBD1. The germline CDR1 and CDR2 sequences are LGHNT and FRNRAP. The CDR3 has 15 residues. V trimming: 3 bases; J trimming: 4 bases; junction bases outside the gene matches: 7. The CDR3 loop is CASGLDRGYLYGYTF. CDR3 in DNA: TGTGCTAGTGGTTTAGACAGGGGCTACCTCTATGGCTACACCTTC.

The CDR3 nucleotides read TGTGCCAGCGCTCTCCAGCGAGTGAACACTGAAGCTTTCTTT. Its translation is CASALQRVNTEAFF. This chain links TRBV3-1 (or the pseudogene TRBV3-2) with TRBJ1-1; no clear D. The CDR3 loop spans 14 amino acids. V shed 8 bases and J shed 0 bases, with 13 bases lying between them. Germline loops: CDR1 LGHDT, CDR2 YNNKEL (reference sequence).

The chain has TRBV19 and TRBJ1-3; D is unclear. Per germline, CDR1 LNHDA and CDR2 SQIVND (reference sequence). The length of the CDR3 is 17 residues. V lost 5 bases and J 0 bases, leaving 17 bases between the germline ends. The CDR3 DNA sequence: TGTGCCAGTAGTCCCCTCGGACTGTCGAACTCTGGAAACACCATATATTTT. Its translation is CASSPLGLSNSGNTIYF.

The chain recombines TRBV19 with TRBJ1-5; TRBD1 is a possible D gene (5 bases). V was pared by 3 bases and J by 5 bases, with 17 bases between. Germline assignment: CDR1 LNHDA and CDR2 SQIVND (reference sequence). This CDR3 has 16 amino acids. The chain's CDR3 is CASSILSTEGDQPQHF. The CDR3 DNA reads TGTGCCAGTAGTATCCTTTCGACAGAAGGGGATCAGCCCCAGCATTTT.

The chain uses TRBV7-9 and TRBJ2-3; 9 bases are a match to TRBD2. CDR1 is SEHNR, CDR2 FQNEAQ, per germline (reference sequence). With 5 bases clipped from V and 2 bases from J, the junction kept 11 bases outside the gene matches. The CDR3 has 17 residues. CDR3 residues: CASSPLGAGGNTDTQYF. The DNA for the CDR3 is TGTGCCAGCAGCCCATTGGGAGCGGGGGGAAACACAGATACGCAGTATTTT.